Below are 14 T cell receptor beta chains sequenced from a single sample in a study of human T cells and chemical hapten exposure. TCRdb used MiXCR to reprocess the RACE reads, holding one entry per CDR3 protein. There are some 70,000 distinct CDR3 sequences in the sample; 30% to 35% occur only once, and over 7.5% lies in the top ten. Time point indicated: patch test 1, 2 weeks after DPC sensitization. The treatment: therapeutic diphenylcyclopropenone sensitization with weekly scalp DPC. This specimen was whole blood, taken in connection with sensitization to the hapten diphenylcyclopropenone (DPC). These receptors were obtained from a man in his forties or fifties with alopecia areata. Some clones in this sample may be carry-over from other donors' samples.

This clonotype was found a few times. This sequence joins TRBV4-1 and TRBJ2-7, with D perhaps matching TRBD2 (6 bases). This CDR3 contains 14 residues. Trimming cost V 4 bases and J 3 bases, with 13 bases left between them. The germline V gene encodes CDR1 MGHRA and CDR2 YSYEKL. As DNA, the CDR3 is TGCGCCAGCAGCCGAGCGGGCGGGCTCTACGAGCAGTACTTC. Its protein is CASSRAGGLYEQYF.

This clonotype showed up just once. The rearrangement links TRBV5-1 to TRBJ2-7, with TRBD2 as a possible D gene (5 bases). Trimming shortened V by 0 bases and J by 0 bases, and 13 bases separated the two germline ends. CDR1 is SGHRS and CDR2 is YFSETQ in the germline V gene. The CDR3 runs to 16 residues. CDR3 sequence: CASSLAPDLPSYEQYF. The CDR3 nucleotides are TGCGCCAGCAGCTTGGCCCCGGACTTGCCCTCCTACGAGCAGTACTTC.

The chain is built from TRBV6-6 and TRBJ2-1, with D possibly TRBD2 on 5 matching bases. The CDR3 runs 15 residues. V was clipped by 6 bases and J by 9 bases, with 21 bases between them. CDR1 and CDR2 (germline): MNHNY, SVGAGI (reference sequence). CDR3 sequence: CASSPGLTRPGEQFF. The CDR3 DNA follows: TGTGCCAGCAGCCCAGGCCTTACTAGGCCCGGTGAGCAGTTCTTC.

The chain employs TRBV9 and TRBJ2-1, with D tentatively TRBD1 or TRBD2 (6 bases each). The germline CDR1 and CDR2 sequences are SGDLS and YYNGEE. This CDR3 comprises 17 residues. Trimming pared 0 bases from V and 10 bases from J, leaving 23 bases between. The DNA of the CDR3 is TGTGCCAGCAGCGTAGAGGGGGGAGTCCGTCGGAATGGGGAGCAGTTCTTC. Translating it yields CASSVEGGVRRNGEQFF.

V usage is TRBV28 and J usage is TRBJ1-1, with 7 bases lining up with TRBD1. The CDR3 is 14 amino acids. Germline CDR1 is MDHEN and CDR2 is SYDVKM. V lost 5 bases, J lost 0 bases, and 3 bases stayed unmatched. Here the CDR3 reads CASSRDRVNTEAFF. In DNA form, the CDR3 reads TGTGCCAGCAGTCGAGACAGGGTGAACACTGAAGCTTTCTTT. The entire variable domain, with the rest obtained from reference TRBV28 and TRBJ1-1, is as follows: DVKVTQSSRYLVKRTGEKVFLECVQDMDHENMFWYRQDPGLGLRLIYFSYDVKMKEKGDIPEGYSVSREKKERFSLILESASTNQTSMYLCASSRDRVNTEAFFGQGTRLTVV.

The rearrangement joins TRBV10-3 to TRBJ1-1; D is perhaps TRBD1 (6 bases). The CDR3 is made up of 14 amino acids. Germline loops: CDR1 ENHRY, CDR2 SYGVKD. Trimming pared 7 bases from V and 2 bases from J, leaving 14 bases between. CDR3 region: CAIKDGTSNTEAFF. The CDR3, as DNA: TGTGCCATCAAGGACGGGACAAGCAACACTGAAGCTTTCTTT.

This clonotype appeared a few times. The gene calls are TRBV7-3 and TRBJ2-2; a possible D gene is TRBD1 (6 bases). The CDR3 has 18 amino acids. Germline V gives CDR1 SGHTA, CDR2 FQGTGA. Trimming stripped 4 bases from V and 0 bases from J, with 18 bases between. CDR3 bases: TGTGCCAGCAGCTCGCGAAACAGGGATAACCCGAACACCGGGGAGCTGTTTTTT. The encoded protein is CASSSRNRDNPNTGELFF. Combining the CDR3 with reference TRBV7-3 and TRBJ2-2 gives the whole variable domain GAGVSQTPSNKVTEKGKYVELRCDPISGHTALYWYRQSLGQGPEFLIYFQGTGAADDSGLPNDRFFAVRPEGSVSTLKIQRTERGDSAVYLCASSSRNRDNPNTGELFFGEGSRLTVL.

The rearrangement links TRBV27 to TRBJ2-7; TRBD2 might be the D (6 bases). The CDR3 is made up of 15 amino acids. Per germline, CDR1 MNHEY and CDR2 SMNVEV (reference sequence). V shed 6 bases and J shed 0 bases, with 15 bases lying between them. This CDR3 reads CASSGGDSSSYEQYF. The CDR3 DNA reads as TGTGCCAGCAGCGGAGGGGACTCGAGCTCCTACGAGCAGTACTTC.

The gene calls are TRBV5-1 and TRBJ2-5; TRBD2 aligns across 8 bases. The CDR3 runs to 16 residues. Per the germline V gene, CDR1 is SGHRS and CDR2 is YFSETQ. V was clipped by 0 bases and J by 4 bases; unmatched bases: 8. Here the CDR3 DNA reads TGCGCCAGCAGCTTGGGAAGGCGGGAGGCCCCAGAGACCCAGTACTTC. Protein product: CASSLGRREAPETQYF.

There are a few counts of this clonotype. V is TRBV7-2 and J is TRBJ1-5, with TRBD1 as a possible D gene (6 bases). V lost 1 base to trimming and J lost 7 bases, with 14 bases between them. Looked up from germline, CDR1 is SGHTA and CDR2 is FQGNSA. CDR3 length: 15 residues. The DNA of the CDR3 is TGTGCCAGCAGCTTAGGTTTTACAGGGAAACAGCCCCAGCATTTT. Translated: CASSLGFTGKQPQHF.

In its sample, this clonotype was seen a few times. The chain recombines TRBV18 with TRBJ1-5, with 7 positions matching TRBD1. This CDR3 has 15 residues. The germline gives CDR1 KGHSH, CDR2 LQKENI. V trimming: 2 bases; J trimming: 3 bases; junction bases outside the gene matches: 4. The CDR3 bases are TGTGCCAGCTCACCAACTGGGACAGTCAATCAGCCCCAGCATTTT. Translation: CASSPTGTVNQPQHF.

The CDR3 protein is CASSQDLLVGTGELFF. In DNA form, the CDR3 reads TGTGCCAGCAGCCAAGATCTACTAGTAGGCACCGGGGAGCTGTTTTTT. The chain is built from TRBV3-1 and TRBJ2-2, with a weak D call TRBD2 (5 bases). CDR3 size: 16 residues. Germline assignment: CDR1 LGHDT and CDR2 YNNKEL (reference sequence). V lost 0 bases to trimming and J lost 4 bases, with 12 bases between them. The complete variable domain, with remaining parts taken from reference TRBV3-1 and TRBJ2-2, reads DTAVSQTPKYLVTQMGNDKSIKCEQNLGHDTMYWYKQDSKKFLKIMFSYNNKELIINETVPNRFSPKSPDKAHLNLHINSLELGDSAVYFCASSQDLLVGTGELFFGEGSRLTVL.

This chain joins TRBV7-2 and TRBJ2-1; D is undetermined. The germline V gene encodes CDR1 SGHTA and CDR2 FQGNSA. V lost 3 bases and J lost 2, with 11 bases in between. CDR3 length: 15 amino acids. DNA of the CDR3: TGTGCCAGCAGCTTTGGGGTACAAGCCTACAATGAGCAGTTCTTC. Protein sequence: CASSFGVQAYNEQFF.

The genes are TRBV6-5 and TRBJ2-3; 7 bases match TRBD2. Germline V gives CDR1 MNHEY, CDR2 SVGAGI. CDR3 length equals 16 residues. Losses at the gene ends were 1 base for V and 2 bases for J; bases not matched to a gene: 6. CDR3 nucleotide sequence: TGTGCCAGCAGTTACTGGCCTAGCGGTACCACAGATACGCAGTATTTT. Translated: CASSYWPSGTTDTQYF.